What follows are 23 T cell receptor beta chains derived from one specimen sequenced in a study of Tregs in tolerant kidney transplant recipients. Profiled with immunoSEQ multiplex PCR; TCRdb holds only in-frame clones, not every one. The sample lists about 46,000 clones, about 90% occurring once. The sequenced sample was Tregs from blood. The receptors come from a human donor in good health.

This chain joins TRBV5-8 and TRBJ2-7, with D maybe TRBD2 (5 bases). The length of the CDR3 is 14 residues. Trimming removed 0 bases at V and 2 bases at J, with 9 bases between. Per the germline V gene, CDR1 is SGHTS and CDR2 is YDEGEE. CDR3 nucleotides: TGTGCCAGCAGCTTGGGAGAGGAGGCCTACGAGCAGTACTTC. It is translated as CASSLGEEAYEQYF.

The CDR3, as DNA: TGTGCCAGCAGTACGAACCCCGGGACAGGGGGCAATCAGCCCCAGCATTTT. Translation: CASSTNPGTGGNQPQHF. V is TRBV2 and J is TRBJ1-5; 10 bases are a match to TRBD1. CDR1 and CDR2 (germline): SNHLY, FYNNEI. The CDR3 length is 17 residues. After removal of 5 bases from V and 2 bases from J, the junction contained 9 bases not matched to a gene.

Worth noting for this clone: Sequence at one end of the junction differs from germline and may be a read error. The chain combines TRBV5-1 with TRBJ1-1; the match to TRBD1 covers 7 bases. Germline V gives CDR1 SGHRS, CDR2 YFSETQ. This CDR3 has 15 amino acids. The CDR3 nucleotides read TGCGCCAGCAGCTTGGACAGGGGACCCAACACTGGAGCTTTCTTT. Translated, it gives CASSLDRGPNTGAFF. Using reference TRBV5-1 and TRBJ1-1 for the parts outside the CDR3, the full variable domain is KAGVTQTPRYLIKTRGQQVTLSCSPISGHRSVSWYQQTPGQGLQFLFEYFSETQRNKGNFPGRFSGRQFSNSRSEMNVSTLELGDSALYLCASSLDRGPNTGAFFGQGTRLTVV.

This sequence joins TRBV14 and TRBJ2-7, with TRBD1 matching over 8 bases. After removal of 4 bases from V and 4 bases from J, the junction contained 12 bases not matched to a gene. Germline CDR1 and CDR2: SGHDN and FVKESK. The CDR3 loop spans 16 amino acids. This CDR3 reads CASSPHGTGPRYEQYF. The CDR3 coding sequence is TGTGCCAGCAGCCCCCACGGGACAGGTCCTAGGTACGAGCAGTACTTC.

The J gene is TRBJ2-7, the V gene TRBV21-1. TRBV21-1 is deemed a pseudogene. The CDR3 has 14 amino acids. The CDR3 nucleotides are TGTGCCAGCAGCATACCGGGACCCTCCTACGAGCAGTACTTC. Encoded protein: CASSIPGPSYEQYF.

In regard to this clone: The sample has other DNA sequences that encode this CDR3 too. The chain joins TRBV5-1 to TRBJ2-2, with D possibly TRBD1 on 6 matching bases. The germline V and J ends were trimmed by 9 bases and 3 bases, with 12 bases remaining between them. Germline-derived CDR1 and CDR2 are SGHRS and YFSETQ. CDR3 length: 13 residues. CDR3 sequence: CATGQIDTGELFF. The CDR3, as DNA: TGCGCCACCGGACAGATTGACACCGGGGAGCTGTTTTTT.

This chain's CDR3 is CASSNGNEQFF. CDR3 coding DNA: TGCGCCAGCAGCAACGGCAATGAGCAGTTCTTC. The chain links TRBV4-1 to TRBJ2-1; D is ambiguous. CDR3 length: 11 amino acids. V was shortened by 5 bases and J by 6 bases, with 5 bases between the two germline ends. The germline gives CDR1 MGHRA, CDR2 YSYEKL.

This clone was seen once. This chain connects TRBV10-2 to TRBJ2-7; D is possibly TRBD2 (5 bases). The germline gives CDR1 WSHSY, CDR2 SAAADI. V was shortened by 6 bases and J by 1 base, with 13 bases between the two germline ends. This CDR3 is 14 amino acids long. The CDR3 sequence: CASRSRDLSYEQYF. The CDR3, as DNA: TGCGCCAGCAGGTCACGGGATCTGTCCTACGAGCAGTACTTC.

This chain links TRBV5-1 with TRBJ1-4; D is possibly TRBD1 (6 bases). CDR3 length: 13 residues. Germline V CDR1 and CDR2: SGHRS, YFSETQ. V dropped 2 bases and J dropped 5 bases, with 7 bases sitting between them. Written as DNA, the CDR3 is TGCGCCAGCAGCTTTGACAGGAATGAAAAACTGTTTTTT. Protein product: CASSFDRNEKLFF.

The V gene is TRBV19, the J gene TRBJ1-4; 7 nucleotides line up with TRBD1. J lost 8 bases, V lost 10 bases, and 10 bases had no gene match. The CDR3 is 13 residues long. Germline lookup yields CDR1 LNHDA and CDR2 SQIVND (reference sequence). The CDR3 region is CATRQGKVEKLFF. The CDR3 nucleotides read TGTGCCACCCGACAGGGAAAGGTAGAAAAACTGTTTTTT.

In its sample, this clone was seen a few times. This sequence joins TRBV5-1 and TRBJ2-3; no reliable D call. Germline CDR1 reads SGHRS; CDR2 reads YFSETQ. The length of the CDR3 is 13 residues. V was pared by 8 bases and J by 4 bases, with 14 bases between. CDR3 loop: CASTSGYPDTQYF. The CDR3, as DNA: TGCGCCAGTACCTCGGGCTATCCAGATACGCAGTATTTT.

This clone appeared once. The V and J genes are TRBV7-9 and TRBJ2-3, with D possibly TRBD2 on 6 matching bases. This CDR3 has 17 residues. Germline CDR1 and CDR2: SEHNR and FQNEAQ (reference sequence). V lost 1 base and J 4 bases, leaving 18 bases between the germline ends. The CDR3 bases are TGTGCCAGCAGCTTAGAAGGGACCTACCCGGGGGCAGATACGCAGTATTTT. The encoded protein is CASSLEGTYPGADTQYF.

V gene TRBV5-1 combines with J gene TRBJ2-7; TRBD1 or TRBD2 may be the D gene (5 bases each). This CDR3 has 13 residues. CDR1 SGHRS and CDR2 YFSETQ come from the germline V gene. The germline V and J ends were trimmed by 4 bases and 2 bases, with 10 bases remaining between them. The CDR3 coding sequence is TGCGCCAGCAGCAGAGGGGTCCCCTACGAGCAGTACTTC. Protein product: CASSRGVPYEQYF.

The chain uses TRBV18 and TRBJ1-4; D is ambiguous. Between the trimmed V and J ends, which lost 0 bases and 0 bases, there was a span of 23 bases. This CDR3 is built from 21 residues. The germline V gene has CDR1 KGHSH and CDR2 LQKENI. This chain's CDR3 is CASSPPWNRRGPRATNEKLFF. As DNA, the CDR3 is TGTGCCAGCTCACCACCCTGGAATCGGCGAGGCCCGAGGGCAACTAATGAAAAACTGTTTTTT.

The chain recombines TRBV5-4 with TRBJ1-3; D uncertain. Trimming left V 2 bases short and J 1 base short, with 10 bases between. CDR1 is SGHNT, CDR2 YYREEE, per germline (reference sequence). The length of the CDR3 is 15 residues. The CDR3 coding sequence is TGTGCCAGCAGCTTAGGGCAGCATTCTGGAAACACCATATATTTT. Protein: CASSLGQHSGNTIYF.

V gene TRBV5-6 combines with J gene TRBJ1-4; TRBD1 might be the D (6 bases). Germline lookup yields CDR1 SGHDT and CDR2 YYEEEE. The V gene lost 4 bases and the J gene lost 7 bases, with 17 bases spanning the gap. The CDR3 length is 15 residues. This CDR3 reads CASSNYRAMGEKLFF. CDR3 DNA: TGTGCCAGCAGCAATTACAGGGCCATGGGTGAAAAACTGTTTTTT.

The genes are TRBV18 and TRBJ1-2, with a possible D match to TRBD1 (6 bases). Germline V CDR1 and CDR2: KGHSH, LQKENI. Trimming pared 4 bases from V and 4 bases from J, leaving 16 bases between. This CDR3 region has 15 residues. DNA for the CDR3: TGTGCCAGCTCACGGGGCCAGGGGACCCTCTATGGCTACACCTTC. Translating it yields CASSRGQGTLYGYTF.

CDR3 bases: TGTGCCAGCAGTGATTTAGGGACAGGGGCGTACGAGCAGTACTTC. Protein sequence: CASSDLGTGAYEQYF. This chain uses TRBV25-1 with TRBJ2-7, with 10 bases lining up with TRBD1. The CDR3 extends over 15 amino acids. Losses at the gene ends were 3 bases for V and 4 bases for J; bases not matched to a gene: 6. Germline CDR1 MGHDK, CDR2 SYGVNS.

The chain recombines TRBV5-8 with TRBJ2-7, with D possibly being TRBD1 (6 bases). CDR1 and CDR2 from the germline V gene are SGHTS and YDEGEE. CDR3 length: 14 residues. Trimming removed 0 bases from V and 3 bases from J, with 10 bases in between. The CDR3 spells CASSLGGHIYEQYF. CDR3 DNA sequence: TGTGCCAGCAGCTTGGGGGGACATATCTACGAGCAGTACTTC.

V usage is TRBV15 and J usage is TRBJ1-1; 7 bases align to TRBD1. CDR1 and CDR2 (germline): LNHNV, YYDKDF (reference sequence). Trimming at V came to 5 bases and at J to 3 bases, leaving 6 bases not matched to a gene. The CDR3 runs 14 residues. The CDR3 DNA reads as TGTGCCACCAGCCCTCGACAGGGTTACACTGAAGCTTTCTTT. Its translation: CATSPRQGYTEAFF.

This sequence joins TRBV18 and TRBJ1-2; no definite D call. The V and J ends lost 2 bases and 8 bases respectively, with 15 bases between them. Germline V lookup: CDR1 KGHSH, CDR2 LQKENI. The CDR3 loop spans 14 amino acids. This CDR3 reads CASSPNPTEGGYTF. The CDR3 coding sequence is TGTGCCAGCTCACCAAATCCCACGGAGGGCGGCTACACCTTC.

The V and J genes are TRBV10-2 and TRBJ1-3; D remains unclear. The germline gives CDR1 WSHSY, CDR2 SAAADI. The CDR3 totals 15 residues. Trimming took 3 bases from V and 0 from J, leaving 9 bases between them. The CDR3 loop is CASSERMFSGNTIYF. In DNA form, the CDR3 reads TGCGCCAGCAGTGAACGAATGTTCTCTGGAAACACCATATATTTT.

J is TRBJ2-6 and V is TRBV29-1; D is uncertain. The CDR3 sequence is 13 residues long. Between the trimmed V and J ends, which lost 1 base and 3 bases, there was a span of 4 bases. Germline V CDR1 and CDR2: SQVTM, ANQGSEA. The CDR3 coding sequence is TGCAGCGTTGAAGGCGGTGGGGCCAACGTCCTGACTTTC. Protein product: CSVEGGGANVLTF.